Below, 5 T cell receptor beta chains from the same sample are listed, as sequenced in a study of T cells in Graves' hyperthyroidism and ophthalmopathy. RNA transcripts served as the template for amplifying TCR beta CDR3 regions. In the first-round RT-PCR of the TCR CDR3, the HTBI primer set was used. TCRdb ran MiXCR on the multiplex PCR reads and lists one entry per CDR3 protein. The repertoire holds about 520,000 distinct CDR3 sequences, with around 22% as singletons. The sequenced material came from blood. The receptors derive from a woman in her twenties or thirties with Graves' ophthalmopathy.

This chain connects TRBV6-2 or TRBV6-3 to TRBJ2-5; D gene uncertain. CDR1 and CDR2 (germline): MNHEY, SVGEGT. The CDR3 has 13 amino acids. With 6 bases removed from V and 7 bases from J, the gap between germline ends came to 15 bases. CDR3 amino acids: CASSPLEDGTQYF. In DNA form, the CDR3 reads TGTGCCAGCAGCCCGCTTGAGGACGGGACCCAGTACTTC.

Remarks on this clonotype: The junction and the germline gene differ at one end; a read error may be behind it. As DNA, the CDR3 is TGTGCCAGCAGTGCCTTAGGGGAAGCCAAAAACATTAAGTACTTC. This translates into CASSALGEAKNIKYF. The chain combines TRBV28 with TRBJ2-4, with D possibly TRBD1 on 5 matching bases. The CDR3 is made up of 15 amino acids. Germline assignment: CDR1 MDHEN and CDR2 SYDVKM. The full variable domain, rest sourced from reference TRBV28 and TRBJ2-4, is DVKVTQSSRYLVKRTGEKVFLECVQDMDHENMFWYRQDPGLGLRLIYFSYDVKMKEKGDIPEGYSVSREKKERFSLILESASTNQTSMYLCASSALGEAKNIKYFGAGTRLSVL.

This clonotype was picked up many times. The genes are TRBV6-1 and TRBJ1-2; D gene unclear. This CDR3 has 12 amino acids. The ends were cut back, 1 base at V and 1 base at J, with 1 base in the middle. Germline CDR1 is MNHNS and CDR2 is SASEGT. CDR3: CASSEVNYGYTF. DNA for the CDR3: TGTGCCAGCAGTGAAGTTAACTATGGCTACACCTTC.

Only a few counts were recorded for this clonotype. The chain links TRBV27 to TRBJ2-7; 9 nucleotides align to TRBD2. This CDR3 has 16 amino acids. Per germline, CDR1 MNHEY and CDR2 SMNVEV (reference sequence). Trimming removed 3 bases from V and 6 bases from J; junction bases left unmatched: 12. The CDR3 loop reads CASSLIAGGPQSEQYF. The CDR3 region has the DNA TGTGCCAGCAGTTTGATCGCGGGGGGGCCCCAAAGCGAGCAGTACTTC.

The chain has TRBV12-3 or TRBV12-4 and TRBJ1-2, with TRBD1 matching over 12 bases. This CDR3 has 16 amino acids. After removal of 4 bases from V and 7 bases from J, the junction contained 10 bases not matched to a gene. The CDR3 loop is CASSSSSAGQGAGYTF. The CDR3 DNA sequence: TGTGCCAGCAGTTCGTCCTCCGCGGGACAGGGGGCTGGCTACACCTTC.